These 10 T cell receptor beta chains were all obtained from the same sample, sequenced in a study of human T cells and chemical hapten exposure. Time point described: patch test 3, about 24 weeks after DPC sensitization. Specified treatment: therapeutic diphenylcyclopropenone sensitization with weekly scalp DPC. Each CDR3 protein gets one entry after TCRdb re-called the RACE reads with MiXCR. Of roughly 150,000 distinct CDR3 sequences detected, about 30% appear once; the ten largest clones hold around 2.3%. Sequencing was performed on whole blood, taken in connection with sensitization to the hapten diphenylcyclopropenone (DPC). All receptors derive from a woman aged 18 to 35 with alopecia areata. Some clones in this sample may be carry-over from other donors' samples.

V gene TRBV20-1 combines with J gene TRBJ2-2; unclear D gene. The CDR3 extends over 15 amino acids. CDR1 and CDR2 (germline): DFQATT, SNEGSKA (reference sequence). V was cut by 0 bases and J by 1 base, with 9 bases left in between. CDR3 sequence reads: CSARDARRNTGELFF. In nucleotides, the CDR3 is TGCAGTGCTAGAGACGCGAGGAGGAACACCGGGGAGCTGTTTTTT.

The J gene is TRBJ2-2, the V gene TRBV6-2 or TRBV6-3; TRBD1 might be the D (5 bases). CDR1 and CDR2 from the germline V gene are MNHEY and SVGEGT. There are 12 residues in the CDR3. Deletions cut 6 bases from V and 6 bases from J, with 8 bases between. The CDR3 DNA reads as TGTGCCAGCAGCCCCAGGGCCGGGGAGCTGTTTTTT. Residues: CASSPRAGELFF.

This clonotype was counted a few times. The chain joins TRBV7-9 to TRBJ1-5, with TRBD1 matching over 7 bases. The CDR3 covers 12 residues. V shed 8 bases and J 5 bases; nucleotides not matched to a gene: 3. CDR1 is SEHNR, CDR2 FQNEAQ, per germline (reference sequence). The CDR3 loop reads CASAGGDQPQHF. CDR3 nucleotides: TGTGCCAGCGCAGGGGGAGATCAGCCCCAGCATTTT. The full variable domain, completed using reference TRBV7-9 and TRBJ1-5, is DTGVSQNPRHKITKRGQNVTFRCDPISEHNRLYWYRQTLGQGPEFLTYFQNEAQLEKSRLLSDRFSAERPKGSFSTLEIQRTEQGDSAMYLCASAGGDQPQHFGDGTRLSIL.

This clonotype was observed a single time. The chain couples TRBV20-1 to TRBJ2-7; D is unclear. Per germline, CDR1 DFQATT and CDR2 SNEGSKA (reference sequence). CDR3 length: 15 amino acids. V was shortened by 0 bases and J by 4 bases, with 16 bases between the two germline ends. In DNA, the CDR3 is TGCAGTGCTAGAGATCGCGCCGGACGGTTATACGAGCAGTACTTC. This sequence encodes CSARDRAGRLYEQYF.

The chain couples TRBV4-3 to TRBJ2-7; D call uncertain. The CDR3 contains 14 residues. Trimming pared 3 bases from V and 4 bases from J, leaving 13 bases between. The germline V gene has CDR1 LGHNA and CDR2 YSLEER. For the CDR3, the DNA is TGCGCCAGCAGCCACGGACCCCAAGGATACGAGCAGTACTTC. Protein: CASSHGPQGYEQYF.

This clonotype was seen a handful of times. The chain employs TRBV15 and TRBJ1-6, with D uncertain. The germline V gene has CDR1 LNHNV and CDR2 YYDKDF (reference sequence). The CDR3 extends over 14 amino acids. Trimming took 1 base from V and 8 from J, leaving 9 bases between them. The CDR3 region is CATSRVTVYSPLHF. The CDR3 coding sequence is TGTGCCACCAGCAGAGTTACAGTTTATTCACCCCTCCACTTT.

This clonotype was seen a handful of times. This chain links TRBV27 with TRBJ1-5, with 12 bases matching TRBD1. This CDR3 is 14 amino acids long. Per the germline V gene, CDR1 is MNHEY and CDR2 is SMNVEV (reference sequence). The J segment lost 6 bases and the V segment lost 8 bases, leaving 5 bases of the junction unmatched. The chain's CDR3 is CASGTGGFGQPQHF. In DNA form, the CDR3 reads TGTGCCAGCGGGACAGGGGGCTTCGGTCAGCCCCAGCATTTT.

This clonotype was counted only a few times. The CDR3 DNA follows: TGTGCCACCAGTGACGCGAGCGGGAGCGGTCAAAATGAGCAGTTCTTC. This translates into CATSDASGSGQNEQFF. The V call is TRBV24-1, the J call TRBJ2-1, with 8 bases that match TRBD2. Trimming cost V 4 bases and J 7 bases; bases outside gene matches: 11. The CDR3 loop spans 16 amino acids. Germline V gene sequence: CDR1 KGHDR, CDR2 SFDVKD.

The rearrangement uses TRBV4-1 and TRBJ1-2; no clear D gene. In germline, CDR1 is MGHRA, CDR2 YSYEKL. The CDR3 length is 15 residues. Trimming took off 1 base at V and 4 bases at J, with 13 bases between the two ends. As DNA, the CDR3 is TGCGCCAGCAGCCAAGGAAACCCGGCCGGCTATGGCTACACCTTC. Protein product: CASSQGNPAGYGYTF.

In this sample, this clonotype turned up a few times. This chain connects TRBV7-2 to TRBJ2-7; D not certain. V was clipped by 5 bases and J by 5 bases, with 13 bases between them. Germline loops: CDR1 SGHTA, CDR2 FQGNSA. This CDR3 region has 13 residues. The CDR3 DNA is TGTGCCAGCAGCCCCCATCAGCTCGACGAGCAGTACTTC. Translated, it gives CASSPHQLDEQYF. Full variable domain (missing parts from reference TRBV7-2 and TRBJ2-7): GAGVSQSPSNKVTEKGKDVELRCDPISGHTALYWYRQSLGQGLEFLIYFQGNSAPDKSGLPSDRFSAERTGGSVSTLTIQRTQQEDSAVYLCASSPHQLDEQYFGPGTRLTVT.